This TCR beta chain was documented in a study of graft-versus-host responses after intestinal transplantation (dated by TCRdb to about 2021). For the study in its entirety: Multivisceral, liver-intestinal, or isolated intestinal transplants were received by the recipients. The cohort enrolled 24 intestinal transplant recipients, one of whom was a retransplant, and 3 patients without pretransplant specimens were excluded. Alloreactive clones were identified by sequencing pre-transplant mixed lymphocyte reaction products and comparing them with unstimulated pre-transplant donor and recipient T cells. After intestinal transplantation, graft-versus-host and host-versus-graft alloreactive T cell clones were followed in the graft, circulation and bone marrow using bulk TCR-beta CDR3 sequencing. Rather than going through the commercial service, samples from three later patients were sequenced in-house on an Illumina MiSeq and processed with MiXCR. Donor T cell macrochimerism was defined as a peak of at least 4% donor T cells among recipient peripheral blood mononuclear cells. Anti-thymocyte globulin induction was given to all recipients, followed by maintenance tacrolimus and steroids for 2 to 3 years.

General conclusions and limits of the study: In the allografts of patients with donor T cell macrochimerism, GvH to HvG T cell clonal ratios were high. Early after transplant, peak levels of circulating GvH clones were found to be associated with declines in HvG clones. Conclusions were limited by the relatively low number and heterogeneity of intestinal transplant patients. GvH clones were detected in recipient bone marrow, and some appeared earlier in ileal mucosa or blood, consistent with an intestinal mucosal origin.

To note about this clone: Its antigen has not been determined. The sample holds no much larger clone one base away, and base qualities are not on file.

V loses 4 bases, J loses 0 bases, and the germline ends lie 6 bases apart. CDR1 and CDR2 are drawn from the germline V gene: KGHSH, LQKENI. The CDR3 spans 13 residues, from the cysteine through the phenylalanine. Solely the CDR3 DNA is kept, with 39 bases framed from the first base. The sample's time point label is to be understood as: cells obtained before transplantation from donor or recipient. CD3+CD4+ and CD3+CD8+ populations were FACS-sorted from unstimulated pre-transplant donor and recipient cells taken from spleen or lymph nodes. Receptor libraries were prepared by the immunoSEQ multiplex PCR assay. For most patients, genomic DNA was isolated with the Qiagen DNeasy Blood and Tissue Kit and shipped frozen to Adaptive Biotechnologies for TCR sequencing. High-throughput TCR-beta CDR3 sequencing of genomic DNA from most patients was performed by Adaptive Biotechnologies. In the source study's methods: Adaptive's ImmunoSEQ software supplied the TCR sequencing data for more than 15 patients, while MiXCR and VDJtools were used to process three other patients. CD4 versus CD8 sorting errors were corrected by removing sequences found in both subsets at a frequency ratio below 5:1. CDR3 nucleotide sequences shared by donor and recipient were removed because the origin of these sequences could not be assigned. At least 2-fold expansion over unstimulated cells and a minimum CFSE-low frequency of 0.002% (template counts) or 0.001% (read counts) were required for clones to be classified as alloreactive. A clone was considered mappable if detected in the sequenced pre-transplant spleen, lymph node, or MLR CFSE-low populations of the donor or recipient. The cumulative frequency of alloreactive clones was calculated as a percentage of all sequences, weighted by copy number. As stored in TCRdb, this immuneACCESS dataset retains in-frame rearrangements with V and J assigned. A fraction of the clones does not appear; measured against another copy, unresolved V genes explain less than half of the discrepancy, and the remainder lacks a known reason. The D gene and trimming were derived from the DNA, and the V and J assignments and clone size from that table. The sample table records over 65,000 clones; around 93% of these occur just once. Clones ranked in the top ten supply 6% to 9% of the sample.

This material consisted of unstimulated CD8+ T cells sorted from spleen or lymph node cells, taken before transplant. The rearranged segments are TRBV18 and TRBJ2-5; the D gene assignment is ambiguous. This clonotype was obtained from a human donor who was the organ donor for an intestinal transplant. The CDR3 loop reads CASSLTYQETQYF. The DNA is TGTGCCAGCTCACTTACGTACCAAGAGACCCAGTACTTC.